A selection of T cell receptor beta chains follows, all from one sample in a study of blood T cell repertoires in COVID-19. Method: immunoSEQ multiplex PCR; TCRdb's copy keeps in-frame clones and lacks some. The sample shows about 270,000 clones, 88% of them seen only once. Material: PBMCs or T cells enriched from blood (not recorded which). The receptors were sampled from a woman in her fifties or sixties who had recovered from COVID-19. CDR3s include the opening cysteine and the closing phenylalanine or tryptophan. D genes are given only for firm matches.

V	J	D	CDR3	DNA
TRBV7-2	TRBJ1-1	TRBD1	CASSFQGGNMNTEAFF	TGTGCCAGCAGCTTCCAGGGGGGTAATATGAACACTGAAGCTTTCTTT
TRBV24-1	TRBJ2-1	TRBD2	CATSDPHSGGYNEQFF	TGTGCCACCAGTGATCCTCATAGCGGGGGCTACAATGAGCAGTTCTTC
TRBV30	TRBJ1-3	NA	CAWSVKSSGNTIYF	TGTGCCTGGAGTGTTAAGAGCTCTGGAAACACCATATATTTT
TRBV3-1/TRBV3-2	TRBJ2-1	NA	CAASSNEQFF	TGTGCCGCCTCTAGTAATGAGCAGTTCTTC
TRBV29-1	TRBJ1-5	NA	CSVVNRTINQPQHF	TGCAGCGTTGTAAACAGGACTATCAATCAGCCCCAGCATTTT
TRBV3-1/TRBV3-2	TRBJ2-4	TRBD1	CASSQRDRQYF	TGTGCCAGCAGCCAACGGGACAGGCAATACTTC
TRBV18	TRBJ1-5	NA	CASSPDGRYNQPQHF	TGTGCCAGCTCACCGGACGGGAGATACAATCAGCCCCAGCATTTT
TRBV7-3	TRBJ1-1	NA	CASSTSQGEAFF	TGTGCCAGCAGCACATCACAGGGTGAAGCTTTCTTT
TRBV19	TRBJ2-1	NA	CASSILPYNEQFF	TGTGCCAGTAGTATCCTCCCCTACAATGAGCAGTTCTTC
TRBV11-2	TRBJ2-1	TRBD2	CASTPLGTSAKNEQFF	TGTGCCAGCACCCCTTTAGGGACTAGCGCCAAAAATGAGCAGTTCTTC
TRBV28	TRBJ1-1	TRBD1	CATELRTGSTEAFF	TGTGCCACCGAACTAAGGACAGGGAGCACTGAAGCTTTCTTT
TRBV28	TRBJ2-3	NA	CASTNSDTQYF	TGTGCCAGCACCAATTCAGATACGCAGTATTTT
TRBV24-1	TRBJ1-5	NA	CATSDRVNQPQHF	TGTGCCACCAGTGACAGGGTTAATCAGCCCCAGCATTTT
TRBV29-1	TRBJ2-1	TRBD2	CSVSGRAVGDEQFF	TGCAGCGTCTCCGGGAGGGCCGTCGGCGATGAGCAGTTCTTC
TRBV4-2	TRBJ1-4	TRBD1	CASSQDYEGGREKLFF	TGTGCCAGCAGCCAAGATTACGAAGGGGGCCGCGAAAAACTGTTTTTT
TRBV6-2/TRBV6-3	TRBJ1-5	NA	CASSIRDTKPRNNQPQHF	TGTGCCAGCAGTATCCGGGACACCAAGCCTAGGAACAATCAGCCCCAGCATTTT